The 8 T cell receptor beta chains below all came from one sample that was sequenced in a study of identical twins. One entry per CDR3 protein results from TCRdb running MiXCR on the 5' RACE reads. The sample carries more than 350,000 distinct CDR3 sequences, 9% to 10% recorded once. The sample consisted of naive T cells sorted from blood. These receptors all stem from a woman between 50 and 59 years old in good health.

The chain links TRBV7-9 to TRBJ1-1; no clear D gene. There are 15 residues in the CDR3. Germline V lookup: CDR1 SEHNR, CDR2 FQNEAQ (reference sequence). Trimming removed 5 bases at V and 1 base at J, with 14 bases between. CDR3 sequence: CASSKTGQRNTEAFF. The CDR3 DNA follows: TGTGCCAGCAGCAAAACCGGGCAGAGGAACACTGAAGCTTTCTTT. The full variable domain, its missing parts supplied by reference TRBV7-9 and TRBJ1-1, is DTGVSQNPRHKITKRGQNVTFRCDPISEHNRLYWYRQTLGQGPEFLTYFQNEAQLEKSRLLSDRFSAERPKGSFSTLEIQRTEQGDSAMYLCASSKTGQRNTEAFFGQGTRLTVV.

This clonotype was recorded a few times. Germline is not matched at one junction end, which may reflect a read error. V usage is TRBV5-1 and J usage is TRBJ2-7, with 9 bases matching TRBD2. Germline V CDR1 and CDR2: SGHRS, YFSETQ. The CDR3 is 14 amino acids. The CDR3 coding sequence is TGCGCCAGCACCTTGGGTAGCGGGAGCTACGAGCAGTACTTC. Its protein is CASTLGSGSYEQYF.

This clonotype was recorded at least ten times. V gene TRBV4-1 combines with J gene TRBJ2-5; the D gene is possibly TRBD1 (6 bases). CDR3 length: 15 residues. Trimming left V 6 bases short and J 3 bases short, with 17 bases between. Germline CDR1 and CDR2: MGHRA and YSYEKL. The CDR3 is CASSSRQAREETQYF. The DNA for the CDR3 is TGCGCCAGCAGTTCCCGACAGGCGCGGGAAGAGACCCAGTACTTC.

This clonotype is medium-sized within its sample. The chain links TRBV3-1 to TRBJ1-6, with TRBD1 matching 10 bases. Trimming cost V 1 base and J 7 bases; bases outside gene matches: 4. This CDR3 spans 16 amino acids. The germline V gene encodes CDR1 LGHDT and CDR2 YNNKEL (reference sequence). Here the CDR3 DNA reads TGTGCCAGCAGCCAAGTCAGGACAGGGGGGAATTCACCCCTCCACTTT. It codes for CASSQVRTGGNSPLHF. The complete variable domain, with remaining parts taken from reference TRBV3-1 and TRBJ1-6, reads DTAVSQTPKYLVTQMGNDKSIKCEQNLGHDTMYWYKQDSKKFLKIMFSYNNKELIINETVPNRFSPKSPDKAHLNLHINSLELGDSAVYFCASSQVRTGGNSPLHFGNGTRLTVT.

This sequence joins TRBV12-3 or TRBV12-4 and TRBJ2-1; D remains unclear. V was clipped by 4 bases and J by 8 bases, with 21 bases between them. The CDR3 loop spans 16 amino acids. The CDR3 region is CASSSEIQPTNYEQFF. The CDR3 coding sequence is TGTGCCAGCAGTTCCGAAATCCAACCCACAAATTATGAGCAGTTCTTC.

In this sample, this clonotype turned up a few times. This rearrangement joins TRBV7-9 to TRBJ2-1; D is undetermined. This CDR3 spans 16 amino acids. The V end was cut by 1 base, the J end by 8 bases, with 18 bases between. Germline CDR1 reads SEHNR; CDR2 reads FQNEAQ (reference sequence). CDR3: CASSLVTNPLGDEQFF. The CDR3 region has the DNA TGTGCCAGCAGCTTAGTAACCAACCCCCTAGGAGATGAGCAGTTCTTC.

V is TRBV24-1 and J is TRBJ2-1; 15 positions agree with TRBD2. J gave up 9 bases and V 3 bases, and 14 bases lay outside the gene matches. The CDR3 runs 19 residues. CDR1 is KGHDR and CDR2 is SFDVKD in the germline V gene. The CDR3 DNA is TGTGCCACCAGTGATGTAGGGAATCCGGGACTAGCGGGAGGCGGTGAGCAGTTCTTC. Translation: CATSDVGNPGLAGGGEQFF.

This clonotype has a handful of counts. V and J are TRBV5-1 and TRBJ2-3; D is unclear. Germline CDR1 SGHRS, CDR2 YFSETQ. V lost 1 base to trimming and J lost 1 base, with 16 bases between them. CDR3 length: 17 amino acids. The CDR3 sequence: CASSLRWQRGGTDTQYF. DNA for the CDR3: TGCGCCAGCAGCTTGAGGTGGCAGCGTGGGGGCACAGATACGCAGTATTTT.